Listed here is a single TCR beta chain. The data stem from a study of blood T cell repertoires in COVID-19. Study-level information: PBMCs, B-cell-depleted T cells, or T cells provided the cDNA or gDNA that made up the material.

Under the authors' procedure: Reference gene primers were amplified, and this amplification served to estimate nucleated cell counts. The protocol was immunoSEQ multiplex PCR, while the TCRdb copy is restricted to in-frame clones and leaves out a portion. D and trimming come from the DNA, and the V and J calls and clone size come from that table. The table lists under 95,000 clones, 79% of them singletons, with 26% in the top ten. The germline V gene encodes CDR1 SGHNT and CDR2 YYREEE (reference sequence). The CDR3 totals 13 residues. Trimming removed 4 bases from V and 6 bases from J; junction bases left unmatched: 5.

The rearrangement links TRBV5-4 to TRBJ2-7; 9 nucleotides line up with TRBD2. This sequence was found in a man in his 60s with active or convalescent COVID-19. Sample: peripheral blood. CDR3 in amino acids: CASSKGLAAEQYF. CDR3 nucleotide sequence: TGTGCCAGCAGCAAGGGACTAGCAGCCGAGCAGTACTTC.